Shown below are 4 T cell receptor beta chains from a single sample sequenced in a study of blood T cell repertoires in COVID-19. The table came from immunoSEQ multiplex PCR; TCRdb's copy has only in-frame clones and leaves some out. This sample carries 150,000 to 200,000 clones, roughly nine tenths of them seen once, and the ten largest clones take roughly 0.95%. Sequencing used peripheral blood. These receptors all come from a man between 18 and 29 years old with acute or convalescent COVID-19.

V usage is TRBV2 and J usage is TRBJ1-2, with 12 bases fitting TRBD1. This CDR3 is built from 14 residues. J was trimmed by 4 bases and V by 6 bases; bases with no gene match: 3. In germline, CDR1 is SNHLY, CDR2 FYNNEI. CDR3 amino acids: CASRGTGGIYGYTF. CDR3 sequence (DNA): TGTGCCAGCAGAGGGACAGGGGGCATCTATGGCTACACCTTC.

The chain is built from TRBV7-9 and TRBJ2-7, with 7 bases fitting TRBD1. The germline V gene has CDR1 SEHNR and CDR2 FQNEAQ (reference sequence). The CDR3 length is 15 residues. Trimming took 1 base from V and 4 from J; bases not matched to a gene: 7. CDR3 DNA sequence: TGTGCCAGCAGCTTAGGGCCGGGACAGAAGTACGAGCAGTACGTC. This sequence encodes CASSLGPGQKYEQYV.

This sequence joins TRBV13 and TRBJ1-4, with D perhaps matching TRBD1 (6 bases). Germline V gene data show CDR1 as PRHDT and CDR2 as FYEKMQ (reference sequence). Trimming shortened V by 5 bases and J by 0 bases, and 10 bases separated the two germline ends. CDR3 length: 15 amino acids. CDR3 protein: CASSQGTTTNEKLFF. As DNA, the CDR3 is TGTGCCAGCAGCCAAGGGACAACAACTAATGAAAAACTGTTTTTT.

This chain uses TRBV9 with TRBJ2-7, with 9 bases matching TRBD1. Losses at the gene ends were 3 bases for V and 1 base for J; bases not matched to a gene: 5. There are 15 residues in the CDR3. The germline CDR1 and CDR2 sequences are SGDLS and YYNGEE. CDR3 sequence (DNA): TGTGCCAGCAGCGCCGGGGACAGGGCTTCCTACGAGCAGTACTTC. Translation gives CASSAGDRASYEQYF.